The 32 T cell receptor beta chains listed next were all sequenced from one sample in a study of T-cell reconstitution after alpha-beta-depleted transplantation in children. TCRbeta library construction was performed incorporating unique molecular identifiers. TCRdb analysed the PCR reads with MiXCR anew, one entry per CDR3 protein. The sample shows a few hundred thousand distinct CDR3 sequences, more than 10% of them seen only once. The input for sequencing was PBMCs, taken from the stem cell graft. These receptors all stem from a human donor who donated a stem cell graft to a child with Fanconi anemia.

This clonotype has a handful of counts. V gene TRBV30 combines with J gene TRBJ2-2, with 8 bases identical to TRBD1. The junction had 4 bases not matched to a gene; V was cut back by 2 bases and J by 5 bases. There are 14 residues in the CDR3. CDR1 and CDR2 from the germline V gene are GTSNPN and SVGIG (reference sequence). The CDR3: CAWSTGQETGELFF. In DNA, the CDR3 is TGTGCCTGGAGTACGGGACAGGAGACCGGGGAGCTGTTTTTT.

This chain connects TRBV5-1 to TRBJ2-6; no firm D call. The V gene's germline CDR1 is SGHRS and CDR2 YFSETQ. V was trimmed by 0 bases and J by 3 bases, leaving 4 bases between them. CDR3 length: 14 residues. The CDR3 reads CASSLGLGANVLTF. Here the CDR3 DNA reads TGCGCCAGCAGCTTGGGACTTGGGGCCAACGTCCTGACTTTC.

The chain joins TRBV12-3 or TRBV12-4 to TRBJ2-7; D call uncertain. The CDR3 covers 14 residues. The germline V and J ends were trimmed by 1 base and 4 bases, with 11 bases remaining between them. CDR3 amino acids: CASSLDPTTYEQYF. CDR3 nucleotide sequence: TGTGCCAGCAGTTTAGACCCGACCACGTACGAGCAGTACTTC.

This clonotype was seen only a few times. The V and J genes are TRBV27 and TRBJ2-2, with D possibly matching TRBD1 (6 bases). The CDR3 runs 16 residues. V shed 3 bases and J shed 1 base, with 12 bases lying between them. From germline, CDR1 is MNHEY and CDR2 SMNVEV (reference sequence). CDR3: CASSFLGTLNTGELFF. CDR3 nucleotides: TGTGCCAGCAGTTTCTTGGGGACACTGAACACCGGGGAGCTGTTTTTT.

The chain links TRBV20-1 to TRBJ2-2; D gene unclear. The CDR3 length is 12 residues. Germline V CDR1 and CDR2: DFQATT, SNEGSKA (reference sequence). CDR3: CGWHQNTGELFF. CDR3 nucleotide sequence: TGCGGTTGGCACCAAAACACCGGGGAGCTGTTTTTT.

The table lists this clonotype with a few counts. This chain joins TRBV2 and TRBJ1-5, with TRBD1 matching over 8 bases. V shed 4 bases and J 3 bases; nucleotides not matched to a gene: 8. The germline V gene has CDR1 SNHLY and CDR2 FYNNEI. The CDR3 runs 16 residues. The CDR3 region is CASSARTGIPNQPQHF. CDR3 nucleotide sequence: TGTGCCAGCAGTGCCCGGACAGGGATACCCAATCAGCCCCAGCATTTT.

The table lists this clonotype with a few counts. This chain links TRBV7-2 with TRBJ2-2, with 7 positions matching TRBD2. This CDR3 is 18 amino acids long. Germline V gene sequence: CDR1 SGHTA, CDR2 FQGNSA. J was trimmed by 2 bases and V by 5 bases; bases with no gene match: 14. CDR3 DNA: TGTGCCAGCAGCGATGGGGGGGTAATCGGGCTTAACACCGGGGAGCTGTTTTTT. Translation gives CASSDGGVIGLNTGELFF.

The sample holds a few counts of this clonotype. The chain combines TRBV4-2 with TRBJ2-1, with a tentative D call TRBD1 (5 bases). The germline CDR1 and CDR2 sequences are LGHNA and YNFKEQ. The CDR3 extends over 16 amino acids. V lost 3 bases and J lost 8, with 20 bases in between. The CDR3 region is CASSHSTGEVIDEQFF. In DNA form, the CDR3 reads TGTGCCAGCAGCCATTCTACAGGTGAGGTCATCGATGAGCAGTTCTTC.

This clonotype occurred many times. The V gene is TRBV12-3 or TRBV12-4, the J gene TRBJ2-1; weak D call: TRBD1 (5 bases). The CDR3 spans 17 residues. Trimming shortened V by 0 bases and J by 6 bases, and 18 bases separated the two germline ends. CDR3 protein: CASSLALLTDISNEQFF. The CDR3 DNA reads as TGTGCCAGCAGTTTAGCGCTACTGACAGATATATCCAATGAGCAGTTCTTC.

J is TRBJ2-1 and V is TRBV5-1; D is ambiguous. Germline CDR1 is SGHRS and CDR2 is YFSETQ. V shed 6 bases and J shed 9 bases, with 19 bases lying between them. CDR3 size: 14 residues. CDR3: CASTYLEGFGEQFF. In nucleotides, the CDR3 is TGCGCCAGCACCTACCTCGAAGGTTTCGGTGAGCAGTTCTTC.

This clonotype was seen only a few times. V gene TRBV5-1 combines with J gene TRBJ2-5; D not resolved. Looked up from germline, CDR1 is SGHRS and CDR2 is YFSETQ. Deletions cut 0 bases from V and 2 bases from J, with 8 bases between. This CDR3 contains 14 residues. The DNA of the CDR3 is TGCGCCAGCAGCTTGGAGTCAGCTCAAGAGACCCAGTACTTC. Protein: CASSLESAQETQYF.

In this sample, this clonotype turned up many times. The V and J genes are TRBV5-1 and TRBJ2-1, with 7 bases aligning to TRBD1. Trimming cost V 2 bases and J 7 bases; bases outside gene matches: 3. The CDR3 runs 13 residues. Germline CDR1 SGHRS, CDR2 YFSETQ. The CDR3 DNA is TGCGCCAGCAGCTTACAGGGGATAAATGAGCAGTTCTTC. Its protein product is CASSLQGINEQFF. The whole variable domain, remainder taken from reference TRBV5-1 and TRBJ2-1, is KAGVTQTPRYLIKTRGQQVTLSCSPISGHRSVSWYQQTPGQGLQFLFEYFSETQRNKGNFPGRFSGRQFSNSRSEMNVSTLELGDSALYLCASSLQGINEQFFGPGTRLTVL.

This clonotype showed up many times. The rearrangement joins TRBV5-1 to TRBJ2-1, with D perhaps TRBD1 (6 bases). From germline, CDR1 is SGHRS and CDR2 YFSETQ. Trimming took off 4 bases at V and 4 bases at J, with 12 bases between the two ends. The CDR3 is made up of 14 amino acids. The CDR3 nucleotides read TGCGCCAGCAGCCCCCGGACAGAGTACAATGAGCAGTTCTTC. Translated, it gives CASSPRTEYNEQFF.

In its sample, this clonotype was seen a few times. V and J are TRBV5-1 and TRBJ2-5; tentative D call: TRBD1 (6 bases). The germline V gene has CDR1 SGHRS and CDR2 YFSETQ. Trimming shortened V by 4 bases and J by 4 bases, and 14 bases separated the two germline ends. The CDR3 consists of 14 residues. For the CDR3, the DNA is TGCGCCAGCAGCCAGAGAATACAGGGAGAGACCCAGTACTTC. Amino acids: CASSQRIQGETQYF.

The V and J genes are TRBV3-1 and TRBJ1-1; TRBD1 agrees at 8 bases. V shed 0 bases, J shed 2 bases, and the junction held 8 bases outside the gene matches. The germline gives CDR1 LGHDT, CDR2 YNNKEL (reference sequence). CDR3 length: 17 amino acids. CDR3 loop: CASSQDERTGTNTEAFF. In DNA form, the CDR3 reads TGTGCCAGCAGCCAAGATGAAAGGACAGGGACCAACACTGAAGCTTTCTTT.

The rearrangement uses TRBV2 and TRBJ1-2; D is uncertain. CDR1 is SNHLY and CDR2 is FYNNEI in the germline V gene. CDR3 length: 14 residues. The V gene lost 3 bases and the J gene lost 6 bases, with 14 bases spanning the gap. As DNA, the CDR3 is TGTGCCAGCAGTGACGCTGGACGGGTTGATGGCTACACCTTC. Protein sequence: CASSDAGRVDGYTF.

This clonotype was observed many times. The chain recombines TRBV4-3 with TRBJ2-1, with 7 positions matching TRBD1. The V and J ends lost 1 base and 5 bases, in that order; junction bases with no gene match: 8. The CDR3 spans 16 residues. CDR1 LGHNA and CDR2 YSLEER come from the germline V gene. The CDR3 here is CASSQVEGAEDNEQFF. The CDR3 DNA follows: TGCGCCAGCAGCCAAGTCGAGGGGGCGGAGGACAATGAGCAGTTCTTC.

This clonotype was detected a few times. The CDR3 coding sequence is TGTGCCAGCAGTTATAGGGGAGGTTATGGCTACACCTTC. Translation: CASSYRGGYGYTF. This chain uses TRBV3-1 with TRBJ1-2, with D possibly being TRBD1 (5 bases). V lost 6 bases, J lost 5 bases, and 13 bases lay in between. This CDR3 contains 13 residues. Germline CDR1 is LGHDT and CDR2 is YNNKEL (reference sequence).

This chain connects TRBV28 to TRBJ2-1; a possible D gene is TRBD2 (7 bases). The CDR3 is 13 residues long. From germline, CDR1 is MDHEN and CDR2 SYDVKM. Trimming left V 6 bases short and J 6 bases short, with 12 bases between. This chain's CDR3 is CASSGGPFNEQFF. CDR3 DNA sequence: TGTGCCAGCAGCGGGGGGCCCTTCAATGAGCAGTTCTTC. The full variable domain, rest sourced from reference TRBV28 and TRBJ2-1, is DVKVTQSSRYLVKRTGEKVFLECVQDMDHENMFWYRQDPGLGLRLIYFSYDVKMKEKGDIPEGYSVSREKKERFSLILESASTNQTSMYLCASSGGPFNEQFFGPGTRLTVL.

This chain joins TRBV12-3 or TRBV12-4 and TRBJ2-7; 8 positions match TRBD1. This CDR3 has 14 residues. J lost 5 bases, V lost 6 bases, and 9 bases had no gene match. CDR3 sequence reads: CASSAGQVFNEQYV. Written as DNA, the CDR3 is TGTGCCAGCAGCGCGGGACAGGTGTTTAACGAGCAGTACGTC.

This clonotype came up many times. J is TRBJ1-2 and V is TRBV20-1; D not resolved. CDR3 length: 12 amino acids. Between the trimmed V and J ends, which lost 3 bases and 7 bases, there was a span of 12 bases. Per the germline V gene, CDR1 is DFQATT and CDR2 is SNEGSKA (reference sequence). The CDR3 is CSARKEGGGYTF. In nucleotides, the CDR3 is TGCAGTGCTAGGAAGGAGGGTGGTGGCTACACCTTC.

This clonotype has at least ten counts. J is TRBJ2-7 and V is TRBV10-3; tentative D call: TRBD2 (6 bases). Germline CDR1 ENHRY, CDR2 SYGVKD. Deletions cut 4 bases from V and 7 bases from J, with 23 bases between. The CDR3 spans 16 residues. Written as DNA, the CDR3 is TGTGCCATCAGTGTGTCGGAGGGGCAGGGAGTAGGGGAGCAGTACTTC. Protein sequence: CAISVSEGQGVGEQYF.

This chain connects TRBV6-6 to TRBJ1-2, with unresolved D. V was clipped by 6 bases and J by 5 bases, with 10 bases between them. CDR3 length: 12 residues. Per the germline V gene, CDR1 is MNHNY and CDR2 is SVGAGI (reference sequence). The CDR3 nucleotides are TGTGCCAGCAGCCCCAGAGTTTATGGCTACACCTTC. Translating gives CASSPRVYGYTF.

This clonotype was counted at least ten times. The CDR3: CASSKFSASDTEESGNTIYF. The CDR3 nucleotides read TGTGCCAGCAGCAAATTTAGTGCGTCGGACACGGAGGAGTCTGGAAACACCATATATTTT. This chain connects TRBV21-1 to TRBJ1-3; TRBD1 was called by the table and not checked on the DNA. TRBV21-1 is reported as a pseudogene. There are 20 residues in the CDR3.

This clonotype was observed a handful of times. The CDR3 loop is CAWSASFSYEQYF. As DNA, the CDR3 is TGTGCCTGGAGCGCCAGTTTCTCCTACGAGCAGTACTTC. The V and J genes are TRBV30 and TRBJ2-7; the D is unclear. The V and J ends lost 3 bases and 0 bases respectively, with 9 bases between them. This CDR3 has 13 amino acids. Germline-derived CDR1 and CDR2 are GTSNPN and SVGIG (reference sequence).

CDR3 sequence: CASSRGYEKLFF. CDR3 nucleotides: TGTGCCAGCAGTCGGGGGTATGAAAAACTGTTTTTT. This sequence joins TRBV12-3 or TRBV12-4 and TRBJ1-4; D is perhaps TRBD1 (5 bases). Trimming took off 5 bases at V and 6 bases at J, with 7 bases between the two ends. This CDR3 spans 12 amino acids.

This clonotype was recorded a few times. The chain links TRBV29-1 to TRBJ2-7; D gene uncertain. Germline V gene sequence: CDR1 SQVTM, CDR2 ANQGSEA. The CDR3 has 12 amino acids. V lost 4 bases to trimming and J lost 2 bases, with 9 bases between them. Here the CDR3 DNA reads TGCAGCGTTGGGAGTGATACCTACGAGCAGTACTTC. This codes for CSVGSDTYEQYF.

This clonotype was counted between two and nine times. The chain is built from TRBV5-1 and TRBJ1-1; TRBD1 might be the D (5 bases). This CDR3 has 15 residues. CDR1 is SGHRS, CDR2 YFSETQ, per germline. V dropped 5 bases and J dropped 1 base, with 15 bases sitting between them. The CDR3 sequence: CASRTPDRQNTEAFF. CDR3 DNA: TGCGCCAGCAGAACCCCAGACAGACAGAACACTGAAGCTTTCTTT.

The chain joins TRBV7-6 to TRBJ1-5; the D gene is possibly TRBD1 (5 bases). V lost 2 bases and J 7 bases, leaving 9 bases between the germline ends. The CDR3 sequence is 13 residues long. The germline V gene encodes CDR1 SGHVS and CDR2 FNYEAQ. This chain's CDR3 is CASSLSQGQPQHF. CDR3 nucleotides: TGTGCCAGCAGCTTATCCCAGGGACAGCCCCAGCATTTT.

This clonotype has ten or more counts. The V call is TRBV7-2, the J call TRBJ2-7; possibly TRBD1 for D (6 bases). V was cut by 5 bases and J by 3 bases, with 20 bases left in between. The CDR3 contains 16 residues. Germline lookup yields CDR1 SGHTA and CDR2 FQGNSA. CDR3 protein: CASSRASDSQFYEQYV. The CDR3 DNA follows: TGTGCCAGCAGCCGTGCCTCGGACAGCCAGTTCTACGAGCAGTACGTC.

Ten or more counts support this clonotype. V and J are TRBV29-1 and TRBJ2-3, with D hard to call. CDR3 length: 11 amino acids. The V end lost 5 bases, the J end lost 5 bases, and 8 bases lay between the germline ends. Germline-derived CDR1 and CDR2 are SQVTM and ANQGSEA. The chain's CDR3 is CSVSTRDTQYF. For the CDR3, the DNA is TGCAGCGTTTCTACCAGAGATACGCAGTATTTT.

This clonotype was observed a few times. The CDR3 loop reads CASSQVGRTKPQHF. The CDR3 bases are TGTGCCAGCAGCCAAGTTGGCAGGACTAAGCCCCAGCATTTT. V and J are TRBV4-2 and TRBJ1-5, with no clear D. V was trimmed by 1 base and J by 8 bases, leaving 12 bases between them. The CDR3 has 14 amino acids. CDR1 and CDR2 from the germline V gene are LGHNA and YNFKEQ.